This is a list of T cell receptor beta chains from one sample in a study of blood T cell repertoires in COVID-19. The data were produced by immunoSEQ multiplex PCR, yet TCRdb's version contains in-frame clones alone and is incomplete. The profile shows tens of thousands of clones, roughly four fifths of them singletons. What was sequenced was peripheral blood. The receptor source for this set is a man aged 55 to 70 with COVID-19, enrolled during active disease. Both conserved end residues are part of each CDR3. Fields, in order: D gene, V gene, clone size, J gene, CDR3 DNA, CDR3 protein. D genes are given only for firm matches. A clone size is listed for some rows: how often the clone was seen (once, few, many), or a class if it is expanded.

TRBD2	TRBV19	.	TRBJ2-1	TGTGCCTGCTGGGGGGGAAACAATGAGCAGTTCTTC	CACWGGNNEQFF
.	TRBV5-7	once	TRBJ2-3	TGTGCCACCTTGGAACCGTGGAGGGCAGATACGCAGTATTTT	CATLEPWRADTQYF
.	TRBV11-2	.	TRBJ1-1	TGTGCCAGCACGGCAGGGGTATTCCCTGAAGCTTTCTTT	CASTAGVFPEAFF
.	TRBV3-1/TRBV3-2	.	TRBJ2-3	TGTGCCAGCAGCCAGTGGGGAGCTCCTGGCACAGATACGCAGTATTTT	CASSQWGAPGTDTQYF
TRBD1	TRBV19	.	TRBJ2-7	TGTGCCAGTAGGGACAGGGACACCGAGCAGTACTTC	CASRDRDTEQYF
TRBD1	TRBV5-1	once	TRBJ2-5	TGCGCCAGCAGCAGAGGACAGGGGGTTACGCAAGAGACCCAGTACTTC	CASSRGQGVTQETQYF
.	TRBV5-1	.	TRBJ2-7	TGCGCCAGCAGCTTGGGACAGAGCACCTACGAGCAGTACTTC	CASSLGQSTYEQYF
TRBD2	TRBV7-7	.	TRBJ2-3	TGTGCTAGCAGCCCTAGCGGGGGGCCCTCAGATACGCAGTATTTT	CASSPSGGPSDTQYF
.	TRBV4-1	.	TRBJ2-1	TGCGCCAGCAGCCAAAGAACAGGGAACAATGAGCAGTTCTTC	CASSQRTGNNEQFF
.	TRBV19	.	TRBJ1-1	TGTGCCAGTAGTAAAGATTACAGGGTGGGCACTGAAGCTTTCTTT	CASSKDYRVGTEAFF
TRBD1	TRBV5-1	.	TRBJ2-7	TGCGCCAGCAGCTTATCAGGGGGCGAGCAGTACTTC	CASSLSGGEQYF
.	TRBV2	.	TRBJ2-7	TGTGCCAGCAGTGCTGGGGCCCTGAGCCCCGAGCAGTACTTC	CASSAGALSPEQYF
TRBD1	TRBV6-4	.	TRBJ1-6	TGTGCCAAAACTCCGGGACAGGGGAATTCACCCCTCCACTTT	CAKTPGQGNSPLHF
.	TRBV3-1/TRBV3-2	few	TRBJ2-1	TGTGCCAGCAGCCAAGCCACAGGGTTGAATGAGCAGTTCTTC	CASSQATGLNEQFF
.	TRBV7-2	.	TRBJ1-2	TGTGCCAGCAGCTCGAGAGGGGGGGAGGGAGTATACACCTTC	CASSSRGGEGVYTF
.	TRBV9	once	TRBJ2-5	TGTGCCAGCAGCGTAGCGGAGCGGCAAGAGACCCAGTACTTC	CASSVAERQETQYF
TRBD1	TRBV7-3	.	TRBJ1-1	TGTGCCAGCAGCTTAAGAGGGGGCTATAACACTGAAGCTTTCTTT	CASSLRGGYNTEAFF
.	TRBV4-3	.	TRBJ1-1	TGCGCCAGCAGCCAAGGCTGGCAGGCGAACACTGAAGCTTTCTTT	CASSQGWQANTEAFF
.	TRBV10-3	.	TRBJ2-1	TGTGCCATCAGTGAGGGGTTAGCTGGAAATGAGCAGTTCTTC	CAISEGLAGNEQFF
TRBD1	TRBV5-1	few	TRBJ1-2	TGCGCCAGCAGCCCGTGGACAGGGTCTGAAGGCTACACCTTC	CASSPWTGSEGYTF
.	TRBV19	few	TRBJ2-7	TGTGCCAGTAGTATAGGGCGGGTGGGGGAGCAGTACTTC	CASSIGRVGEQYF
.	TRBV29-1	.	TRBJ1-1	TGCAGCGTTGTGCCGCGGTCGAGGGTGAACACTGAAGCTTTCTTT	CSVVPRSRVNTEAFF
.	TRBV2	.	TRBJ2-7	TGTGCCAGCACCCGGGACTCCTACGAGCAGTACTTC	CASTRDSYEQYF
.	TRBV27	.	TRBJ1-1	TGTGCCAGCAGTTTATCAAGGGGGAACACTGAAGCTTTCTTT	CASSLSRGNTEAFF
.	TRBV5-1	once	TRBJ1-3	TGCGCCAGCAGACCCTCGGGGGAAAACACCATATATTTT	CASRPSGENTIYF
.	TRBV5-6	.	TRBJ1-5	TGTGCCAGCAGCTTCGCGACAGAGAATCAGCCCCAGCATTTT	CASSFATENQPQHF
TRBD1	TRBV19	.	TRBJ2-7	TGTGCCAGTAGTAGGACAGGGGGATCGAGCTACGAGCAGTACTTC	CASSRTGGSSYEQYF
TRBD1	TRBV4-3	.	TRBJ2-2	TGCGCCAGCAGCCACCGGGACAGGGGCACCGGGGAGCTGTTTTTT	CASSHRDRGTGELFF
.	TRBV12-5	.	TRBJ2-7	TGTGCTAGTGGTTTCATTCAGGCGAACTACGAGCAGTACTTC	CASGFIQANYEQYF
TRBD2	TRBV29-1	.	TRBJ2-7	TGCAGCGTTGGATTAGGCGGGAGACTTCCCTACGAGCAGTACTTC	CSVGLGGRLPYEQYF
TRBD2	TRBV28	.	TRBJ2-7	TGTGCCAGCAGTCAAGCGGGGGCGGGGACCAGGGAGCAGTACTTC	CASSQAGAGTREQYF
.	TRBV12-3/TRBV12-4	.	TRBJ1-1	TGTGCCAGCGATGATCGGGAGAACACTGAAGCTTTCTTT	CASDDRENTEAFF
.	TRBV7-9	.	TRBJ1-6	TGTGCCAGCAGCGTGAGGGGGAGCTCCTATAATTCACCCCTCCACTTT	CASSVRGSSYNSPLHF
.	TRBV5-4	few	TRBJ2-7	TGTGCCAGCAGCTTCGCCAGGGATCTCTACGAGCAGTACTTC	CASSFARDLYEQYF
.	TRBV5-1	.	TRBJ2-3	TGCGCCAGCAGCTTAGGCGGATACACAGATACGCAGTATTTT	CASSLGGYTDTQYF
TRBD2	TRBV11-3	.	TRBJ2-7	TGTGCCAGCAGCTTCACTTTAGGACTAGCGGGAGAAGTCTACGAGCAGTACTTC	CASSFTLGLAGEVYEQYF
TRBD2	TRBV15	.	TRBJ2-1	TGTGCCACCAGCCCCTCGGGACTAGCGGGGAGAGGGAATGAGCAGTTCTTC	CATSPSGLAGRGNEQFF
.	TRBV4-3	.	TRBJ1-1	TGCGCCAGCAGCCAAGGGCTCGAACAGCTTCTTATGAACACTGAAGCTTTCTTT	CASSQGLEQLLMNTEAFF
.	TRBV19	.	TRBJ1-2	TGTGCCAGTAGTACCCACGAGAGGGCCTATGGCTACACCTTC	CASSTHERAYGYTF
TRBD1	TRBV5-4	.	TRBJ1-2	TGTGCCAGCAGCTCCTCAGGGGGGCGCGGAAATGGCTACACCTTC	CASSSSGGRGNGYTF